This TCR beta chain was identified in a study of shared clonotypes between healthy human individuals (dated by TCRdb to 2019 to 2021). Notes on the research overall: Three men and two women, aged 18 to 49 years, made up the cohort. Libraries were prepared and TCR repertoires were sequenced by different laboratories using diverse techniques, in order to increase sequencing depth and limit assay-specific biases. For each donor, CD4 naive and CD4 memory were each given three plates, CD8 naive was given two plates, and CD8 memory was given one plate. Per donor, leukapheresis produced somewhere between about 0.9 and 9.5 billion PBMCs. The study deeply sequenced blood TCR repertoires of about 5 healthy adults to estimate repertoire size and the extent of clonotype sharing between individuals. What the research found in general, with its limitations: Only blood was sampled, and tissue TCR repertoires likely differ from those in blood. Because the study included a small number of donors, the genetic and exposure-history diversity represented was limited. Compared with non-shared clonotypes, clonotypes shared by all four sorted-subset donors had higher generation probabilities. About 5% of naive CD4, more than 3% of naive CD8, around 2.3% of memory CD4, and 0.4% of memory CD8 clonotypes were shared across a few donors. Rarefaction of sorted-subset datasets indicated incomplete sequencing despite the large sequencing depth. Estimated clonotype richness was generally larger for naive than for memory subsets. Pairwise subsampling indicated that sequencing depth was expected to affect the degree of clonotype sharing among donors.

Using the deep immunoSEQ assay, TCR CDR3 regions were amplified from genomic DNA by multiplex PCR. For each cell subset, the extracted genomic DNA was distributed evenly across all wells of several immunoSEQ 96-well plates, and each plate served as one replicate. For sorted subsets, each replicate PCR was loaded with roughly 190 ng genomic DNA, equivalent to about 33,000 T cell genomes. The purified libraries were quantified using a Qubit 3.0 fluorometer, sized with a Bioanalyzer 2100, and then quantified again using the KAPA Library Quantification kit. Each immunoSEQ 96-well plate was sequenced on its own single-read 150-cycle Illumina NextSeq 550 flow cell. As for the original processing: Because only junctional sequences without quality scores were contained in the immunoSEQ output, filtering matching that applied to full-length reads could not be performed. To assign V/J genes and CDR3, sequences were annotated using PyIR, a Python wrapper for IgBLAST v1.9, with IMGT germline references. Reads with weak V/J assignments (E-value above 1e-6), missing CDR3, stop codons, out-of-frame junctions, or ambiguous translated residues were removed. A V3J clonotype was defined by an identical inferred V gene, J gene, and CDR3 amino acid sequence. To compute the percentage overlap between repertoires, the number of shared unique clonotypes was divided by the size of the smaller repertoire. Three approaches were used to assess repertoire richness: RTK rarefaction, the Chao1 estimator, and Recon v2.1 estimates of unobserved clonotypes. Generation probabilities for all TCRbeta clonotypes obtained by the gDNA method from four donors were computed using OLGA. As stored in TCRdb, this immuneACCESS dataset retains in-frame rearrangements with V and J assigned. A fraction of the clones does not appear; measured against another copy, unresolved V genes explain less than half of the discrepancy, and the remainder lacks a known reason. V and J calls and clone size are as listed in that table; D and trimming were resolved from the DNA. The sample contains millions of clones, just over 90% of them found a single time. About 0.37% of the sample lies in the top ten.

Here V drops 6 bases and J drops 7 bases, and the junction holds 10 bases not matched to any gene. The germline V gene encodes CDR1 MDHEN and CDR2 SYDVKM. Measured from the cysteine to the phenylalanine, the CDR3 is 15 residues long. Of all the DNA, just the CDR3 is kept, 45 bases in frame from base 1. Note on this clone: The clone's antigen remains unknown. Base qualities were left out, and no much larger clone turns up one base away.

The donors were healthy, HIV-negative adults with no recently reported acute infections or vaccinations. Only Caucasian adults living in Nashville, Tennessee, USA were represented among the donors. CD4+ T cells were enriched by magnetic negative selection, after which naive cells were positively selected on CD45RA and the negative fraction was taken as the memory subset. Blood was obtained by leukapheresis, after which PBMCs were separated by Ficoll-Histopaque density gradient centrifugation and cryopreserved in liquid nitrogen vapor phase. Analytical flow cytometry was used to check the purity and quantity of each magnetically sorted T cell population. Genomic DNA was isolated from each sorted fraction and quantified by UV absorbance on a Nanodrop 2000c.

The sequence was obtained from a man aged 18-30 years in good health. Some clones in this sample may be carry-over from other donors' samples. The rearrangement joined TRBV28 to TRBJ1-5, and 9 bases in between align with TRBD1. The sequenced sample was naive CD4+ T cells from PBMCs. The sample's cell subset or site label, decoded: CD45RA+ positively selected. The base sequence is TGTGCCAGCAGCCCGACAGGGGGTCTTAGACAGCCCCAGCATTTT. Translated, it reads CASSPTGGLRQPQHF.